Presented here are 7 T cell receptor beta chains from one specimen sequenced in a study of cytomegalovirus exposure and HLA in healthy donors. PCR used 60 Vbeta primers and 13 Jbeta primers. Sequencing used immunoSEQ multiplex PCR; TCRdb keeps in-frame clones, though not all of them. The data show some 83,000 clones, less than 85% seen once. Material: PBMCs. All receptors derive from a man between 60 and 70 years old in good health and CMV-seronegative.

This rearrangement joins TRBV19 to TRBJ2-7, with no clear D. V dropped 3 bases and J dropped 3 bases, with 12 bases sitting between them. The germline CDR1 and CDR2 sequences are LNHDA and SQIVND (reference sequence). The CDR3 covers 14 residues. CDR3 DNA sequence: TGTGCCAGTAGTATCTGGGCCACGCACTACGAGCAGTACTTC. Translating it yields CASSIWATHYEQYF.

The CDR3 DNA sequence: TGTGCCAGCAGGGACCACAGGGCCGGGCTGAACACTGAAGCTTTCTTT. Its translation is CASRDHRAGLNTEAFF. V and J are TRBV2 and TRBJ1-1, with D possibly matching TRBD1 (6 bases). This CDR3 has 16 amino acids. Germline V gene data show CDR1 as SNHLY and CDR2 as FYNNEI. Trimming removed 6 bases at V and 0 bases at J, with 17 bases between.

This clone was detected only once. The chain combines TRBV10-1 with TRBJ1-2; 7 nucleotides match TRBD1. V dropped 2 bases and J dropped 1; count of bases not matched to a gene: 4. CDR3 size: 15 residues. The germline V gene encodes CDR1 WNHNN and CDR2 SYGVQD (reference sequence). The CDR3 region has the DNA TGCGCCAGCAGTGAGCCGGGACAGAGTAACTATGGCTACACCTTC. This codes for CASSEPGQSNYGYTF.

The rearrangement uses TRBV2 and TRBJ1-3; D is uncertain. V was shortened by 7 bases and J by 0 bases, with 16 bases between the two germline ends. The CDR3 has 16 amino acids. Looked up from germline, CDR1 is SNHLY and CDR2 is FYNNEI. The CDR3 is CASKPLGGPSGNTIYF. The CDR3 DNA sequence: TGTGCCAGCAAGCCCCTTGGAGGACCCTCTGGAAACACCATATATTTT.

This clone was detected once. One end of the junction fails to match germline, which may point to a read error. The V gene is TRBV7-9, the J gene TRBJ2-7; no reliable D call. CDR3 length: 12 residues. The germline V gene has CDR1 SEHNR and CDR2 FQNEAQ (reference sequence). CDR3 region: CSSSFGVYEQYF. The CDR3 nucleotides are TGTTCCAGCAGCTTTGGAGTATACGAGCAGTACTTC.

The J gene is TRBJ2-5, the V gene TRBV19; perhaps TRBD1 as D (5 bases). Trimming removed 3 bases from V and 5 bases from J, with 13 bases in between. Germline lookup yields CDR1 LNHDA and CDR2 SQIVND (reference sequence). CDR3 length equals 14 residues. CDR3: CASSMGRGVETQYF. CDR3 in DNA: TGTGCCAGTAGTATGGGAAGGGGCGTCGAGACCCAGTACTTC.

This chain connects TRBV6-5 to TRBJ2-1, with 7 bases fitting TRBD2. CDR3 length: 13 residues. Trimming took 2 bases from V and 6 from J; bases not matched to a gene: 1. The germline V gene has CDR1 MNHEY and CDR2 SVGAGI. The CDR3 bases are TGTGCCAGCAGTTACGGCGGGGGCAATGAGCAGTTCTTC. The encoded protein is CASSYGGGNEQFF.